The next 13 T cell receptor beta chains were all read from a single sample in a study of shared clonotypes between healthy human individuals. The method was immunoSEQ multiplex PCR; TCRdb's version includes in-frame clones alone and lacks a portion of them. The repertoire holds about 2.2 million clones, with 93% as singletons. Terminally differentiated effector memory CD45RA+ cells were excluded from the naive CD8 cells, which were CD45RO-negative and positively selected for CCR7. The sample taken for sequencing was naive CD8+ T cells from PBMCs. These receptors all stem from a man aged 18 to 30 in good health. Some clones in this sample may be carry-over from other donors' samples.

The chain links TRBV6-6 to TRBJ1-3, with no clear D. Trimming stripped 6 bases from V and 8 bases from J, with 14 bases between. This CDR3 has 13 residues. Germline V gene data show CDR1 as MNHNY and CDR2 as SVGAGI (reference sequence). CDR3 sequence reads: CASSWAVGDTIYF. CDR3 DNA: TGTGCCAGCAGCTGGGCAGTGGGAGACACCATATATTTT.

This chain links TRBV19 with TRBJ1-1, with D tentatively TRBD1 (5 bases). CDR3 size: 14 residues. The V end lost 6 bases, the J end lost 3 bases, and 14 bases lay between the germline ends. In germline, CDR1 is LNHDA, CDR2 SQIVND (reference sequence). The DNA for the CDR3 is TGTGCCAGTAGACGAGGGGAAGGGGACACTGAAGCTTTCTTT. Its protein is CASRRGEGDTEAFF.

V usage is TRBV27 and J usage is TRBJ1-1, with D hard to call. CDR1 MNHEY and CDR2 SMNVEV come from the germline V gene (reference sequence). CDR3 size: 13 residues. The V gene lost 2 bases and the J gene lost 4 bases, with 8 bases spanning the gap. CDR3 sequence (DNA): TGTGCCAGCAGTTTAGGAGAAACCACTGAAGCTTTCTTT. Translating it yields CASSLGETTEAFF.

V usage is TRBV27 and J usage is TRBJ2-2; 11 nucleotides agree with TRBD1. V shed 6 bases, J shed 4 bases, and the junction held 7 bases outside the gene matches. The CDR3 is 16 amino acids. CDR1 is MNHEY and CDR2 is SMNVEV in the germline V gene (reference sequence). CDR3 loop: CASSPEGTGGTGELFF. The CDR3, as DNA: TGTGCCAGCAGCCCAGAGGGGACAGGGGGCACCGGGGAGCTGTTTTTT.

The chain carries TRBV5-1 and TRBJ1-2; no firm D call. The CDR3 extends over 12 amino acids. Looked up from germline, CDR1 is SGHRS and CDR2 is YFSETQ. The germline V and J ends were trimmed by 0 bases and 4 bases, with 4 bases remaining between them. The CDR3 bases are TGCGCCAGCAGCTTGGAGCCCTATGGCTACACCTTC. Its protein product is CASSLEPYGYTF. Using reference TRBV5-1 and TRBJ1-2 for the parts outside the CDR3, the full variable domain is KAGVTQTPRYLIKTRGQQVTLSCSPISGHRSVSWYQQTPGQGLQFLFEYFSETQRNKGNFPGRFSGRQFSNSRSEMNVSTLELGDSALYLCASSLEPYGYTFGSGTRLTVV.

The chain recombines TRBV4-3 with TRBJ2-3; D tentatively fits TRBD1 or TRBD2 (6 bases each). V lost 3 bases and J lost 2, with 24 bases in between. There are 19 residues in the CDR3. Germline CDR1 LGHNA, CDR2 YSLEER. CDR3: CASSHYPPGAEGITDTQYF. In nucleotides, the CDR3 is TGCGCCAGCAGCCACTACCCCCCGGGGGCAGAAGGTATCACAGATACGCAGTATTTT.

This clone was seen just once. This chain links TRBV27 with TRBJ1-2; unclear D gene. The V and J ends lost 2 bases and 4 bases respectively, with 11 bases between them. The CDR3 sequence is 14 residues long. CDR1 and CDR2 from the germline V gene are MNHEY and SMNVEV (reference sequence). As DNA, the CDR3 is TGTGCCAGCAGTTTAATCGGGGTCCCCTATGGCTACACCTTC. Residues: CASSLIGVPYGYTF.

This clone was observed once. The CDR3 region is CASSMEGNTIYF. The CDR3 DNA is TGTGCCAGCAGCATGGAAGGAAACACCATATATTTT. The chain combines TRBV11-2 with TRBJ1-3; no definite D call. The CDR3 extends over 12 amino acids. Germline V gives CDR1 SGHAT, CDR2 FQNNGV. With 5 bases removed from V and 4 bases from J, the gap between germline ends came to 6 bases.

The chain combines TRBV9 with TRBJ2-7; 8 bases fit TRBD1. Germline V gene data show CDR1 as SGDLS and CDR2 as YYNGEE. V was clipped by 4 bases and J by 5 bases; unmatched bases: 8. This CDR3 is 14 amino acids long. CDR3 in DNA: TGTGCCAGCAGCCCCTCGGACAGGGTGGACGAGCAGTACTTC. Amino acids: CASSPSDRVDEQYF.

This clone occurred once. This sequence joins TRBV7-3 and TRBJ1-4; D remains unclear. Between the trimmed V and J ends, which lost 4 bases and 3 bases, there was a span of 12 bases. The CDR3 runs 15 residues. Germline-derived CDR1 and CDR2 are SGHTA and FQGTGA. The CDR3 loop reads CASSSPQRPNEKLFF. The CDR3 region has the DNA TGTGCCAGCAGCTCTCCCCAGAGACCTAATGAAAAACTGTTTTTT.

The chain links TRBV29-1 to TRBJ2-1; D ambiguous. This CDR3 comprises 11 residues. Germline values: CDR1 SQVTM, CDR2 ANQGSEA. V lost 6 bases and J 6 bases, leaving 9 bases between the germline ends. This chain's CDR3 is CSVTPFNEQFF. The CDR3 nucleotides are TGCAGCGTGACCCCCTTCAATGAGCAGTTCTTC.

In regard to this clone: This same CDR3 is encoded by further DNA sequences in the sample. The rearrangement uses TRBV9 and TRBJ2-5; D is uncertain. CDR1 is SGDLS and CDR2 is YYNGEE in the germline V gene. This CDR3 contains 12 residues. The V end was cut by 3 bases, the J end by 2 bases, with 5 bases between. The CDR3 sequence is CASSGDQETQYF. CDR3 in DNA: TGTGCCAGCAGCGGCGATCAAGAGACCCAGTACTTC.

This sequence joins TRBV14 and TRBJ2-2, with D uncertain. The ends were cut back, 6 bases at V and 0 bases at J, with 8 bases in the middle. In germline, CDR1 is SGHDN, CDR2 FVKESK. The CDR3 has 14 residues. As DNA, the CDR3 is TGTGCCAGCAGACCTACAGCGAACACCGGGGAGCTGTTTTTT. Protein: CASRPTANTGELFF. Full variable domain (missing parts from reference TRBV14 and TRBJ2-2): EAGVTQFPSHSVIEKGQTVTLRCDPISGHDNLYWYRRVMGKEIKFLLHFVKESKQDESGMPNNRFLAERTGGTYSTLKVQPAELEDSGVYFCASRPTANTGELFFGEGSRLTVL.